Listed here is a single T cell receptor (beta chain). Generated by immunoSEQ multiplex PCR, the TCRdb table keeps only in-frame clones and is missing some. The sample lists approximately 75,000 clones; around 82% were seen once. The data originate from a study of radiotherapy plus CTLA-4 blockade in lung cancer. Study overall: There were objective responses in around 18% of patients, and about 31% had disease control.

The CDR3 is made up of 14 amino acids. Germline loops: CDR1 WNHNN, CDR2 SYGVQD (reference sequence). The V end was cut by 6 bases, the J end by 0 bases, with 9 bases between. The chain carries TRBV10-1 and TRBJ1-3; D unresolved. The source material was peripheral blood, sampled from a patient treated with radiotherapy plus ipilimumab. This receptor was taken from a human donor with non-small cell lung cancer who had a complete response to radiotherapy plus ipilimumab. The CDR3 spells CASSPGPSGNTIYF. The CDR3 nucleotides read TGCGCCAGCAGCCCAGGACCCTCTGGAAACACCATATATTTT.